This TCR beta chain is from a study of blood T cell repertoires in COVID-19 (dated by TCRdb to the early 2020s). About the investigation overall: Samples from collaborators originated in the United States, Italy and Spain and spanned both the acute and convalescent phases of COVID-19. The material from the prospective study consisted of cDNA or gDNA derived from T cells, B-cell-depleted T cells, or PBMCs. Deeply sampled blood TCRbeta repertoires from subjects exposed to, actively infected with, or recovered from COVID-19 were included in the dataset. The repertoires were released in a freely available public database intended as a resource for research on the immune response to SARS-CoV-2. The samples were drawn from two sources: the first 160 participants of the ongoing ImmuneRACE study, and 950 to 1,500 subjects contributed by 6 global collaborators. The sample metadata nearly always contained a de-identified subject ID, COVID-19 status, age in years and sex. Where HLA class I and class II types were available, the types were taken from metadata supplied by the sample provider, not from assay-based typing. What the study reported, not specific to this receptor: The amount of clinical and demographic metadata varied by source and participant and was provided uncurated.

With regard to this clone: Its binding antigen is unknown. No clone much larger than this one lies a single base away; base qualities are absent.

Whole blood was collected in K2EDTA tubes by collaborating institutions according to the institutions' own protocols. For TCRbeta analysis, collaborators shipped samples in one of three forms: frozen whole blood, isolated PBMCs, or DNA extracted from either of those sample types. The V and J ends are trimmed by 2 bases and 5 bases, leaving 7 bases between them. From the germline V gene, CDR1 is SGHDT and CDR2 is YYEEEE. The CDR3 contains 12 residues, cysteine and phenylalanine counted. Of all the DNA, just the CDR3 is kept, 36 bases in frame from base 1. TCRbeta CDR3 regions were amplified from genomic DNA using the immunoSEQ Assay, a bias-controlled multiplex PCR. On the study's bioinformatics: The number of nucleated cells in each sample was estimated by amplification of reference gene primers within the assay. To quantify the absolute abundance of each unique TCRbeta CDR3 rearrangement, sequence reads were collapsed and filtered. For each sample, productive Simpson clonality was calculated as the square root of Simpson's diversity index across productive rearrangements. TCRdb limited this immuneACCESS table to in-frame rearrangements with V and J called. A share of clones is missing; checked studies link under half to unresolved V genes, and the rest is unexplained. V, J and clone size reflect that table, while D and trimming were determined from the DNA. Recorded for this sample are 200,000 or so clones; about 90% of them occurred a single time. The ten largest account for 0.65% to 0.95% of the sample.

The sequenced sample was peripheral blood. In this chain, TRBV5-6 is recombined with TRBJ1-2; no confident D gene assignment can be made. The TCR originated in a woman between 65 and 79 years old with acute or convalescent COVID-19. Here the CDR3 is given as CASSFSGYGYTF. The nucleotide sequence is TGTGCCAGCAGCTTCTCGGGTTATGGCTACACCTTC.